The rows below give T cell receptor beta chains drawn from one sample of a study of beta chain features in type 1 diabetes. TCRdb's copy holds only in-frame clones and misses some; the assay was immunoSEQ multiplex PCR. Of about 180,000 clones in the sample, about 8% were seen once. Sequencing used central memory CD4+ T cells from blood. These receptors came from a woman in her 40s with type 1 diabetes. CDR3s include the opening cysteine and the closing phenylalanine or tryptophan. A D gene is named only where the DNA matches it firmly. Clone size, where shown, is once, few, many, or a class for clones that have expanded.

CDR3aa	CDR3nt	d_gene	abundance	v_gene	j_gene
CASSVGGGPFSYNEQFF	TGTGCCAGCAGCGTAGGCGGGGGACCGTTCTCCTACAATGAGCAGTTCTTC	TRBD2	few	TRBV9	TRBJ2-1
CASIQGASGDEQFF	TGTGCCAGCATACAGGGGGCTTCTGGGGATGAGCAGTTCTTC	TRBD1	many	TRBV9	TRBJ2-1
CASSVGVVNGNEQFF	TGTGCCAGCAGCGTAGGGGTAGTGAACGGGAATGAGCAGTTCTTC	.	few	TRBV9	TRBJ2-1
CASSVGGGTWANEQFF	TGTGCCAGCAGCGTAGGGGGCGGAACCTGGGCCAATGAGCAGTTCTTC	.	.	TRBV9	TRBJ2-1
CASSQDQGTPLHF	TGTGCCAGCAGCCAAGATCAGGGGACACCCCTCCACTTT	.	.	TRBV4-2	TRBJ1-6
CSVEGRGAYNEQFF	TGCAGCGTTGAAGGCAGGGGAGCGTACAATGAGCAGTTCTTC	.	few	TRBV29-1	TRBJ2-1
CATSRAGVAEGSYNEQFF	TGTGCCACCAGCAGAGCGGGAGTAGCGGAGGGGTCCTACAATGAGCAGTTCTTC	.	.	TRBV15	TRBJ2-1
CASSFSQGSDEQYF	TGTGCCAGCAGTTTTTCGCAGGGAAGTGACGAGCAGTACTTC	.	few	TRBV28	TRBJ2-7
CAWSVLEGRGDRPAFF	TGTGCCTGGAGTGTACTTGAGGGCAGGGGGGACCGGCCAGCTTTCTTT	TRBD1	.	TRBV30	TRBJ1-1
CSETANYGYTF	TGCAGCGAGACAGCCAACTATGGCTACACCTTC	.	.	TRBV20-1	TRBJ1-2
CASSKTPKETQYF	TGCGCCAGCAGTAAAACACCGAAGGAGACCCAGTACTTC	.	.	TRBV5-1	TRBJ2-5
CASRQTTGTNTEAFF	TGTGCCAGTAGGCAAACGACAGGAACAAACACTGAAGCTTTCTTT	.	few	TRBV19	TRBJ1-1
CASTRQGSNTEAFF	TGTGCCAGCACCCGACAGGGATCGAACACTGAAGCTTTCTTT	TRBD1	many	TRBV2	TRBJ1-1
CASSLYETGWEQYF	TGTGCCAGCAGCTTGTACGAGACAGGGTGGGAGCAGTACTTC	TRBD1	few	TRBV5-5	TRBJ2-7
CASSRGGATEAFF	TGTGCCAGCAGCCGAGGGGGGGCCACTGAAGCTTTCTTT	.	.	TRBV28	TRBJ1-1
CASSLVLRGETQYF	TGTGCCAGCAGCTTGGTCCTGCGGGGAGAGACCCAGTACTTC	.	.	TRBV5-4	TRBJ2-5
CASSPELAGGTNEQFF	TGTGCCAGCAGCCCTGAACTAGCGGGGGGCACCAATGAGCAGTTCTTC	TRBD2	.	TRBV7-3	TRBJ2-1
CASSNQGADTQYF	TGTGCCAGCAGCAACCAGGGGGCTGATACGCAGTATTTT	TRBD1	many	TRBV14	TRBJ2-3
CASSSGQSSGNTIYF	TGTGCCAGCTCATCTGGACAGAGCTCTGGAAACACCATATATTTT	.	few	TRBV18	TRBJ1-3
CASRKSRDISYEQYF	TGTGCCAGCAGAAAATCCCGGGACATCTCCTACGAGCAGTACTTC	.	few	TRBV2	TRBJ2-7
CASSQDLGTPFRQYF	TGCGCCAGCAGCCAAGACCTAGGGACACCGTTTCGGCAGTACTTC	.	few	TRBV4-3	TRBJ2-7
CASSSDVPRGNTGELFF	TGTGCCAGCAGCTCCGACGTCCCTCGGGGGAACACCGGGGAGCTGTTTTTT	.	few	TRBV7-3	TRBJ2-2
CASSYTAGTTTDGYTF	TGCGCCAGCAGCTATACGGCAGGAACAACCACGGATGGCTACACCTTC	.	few	TRBV5-1	TRBJ1-2
CAISVDGASADTQYF	TGTGCCATCAGTGTAGATGGGGCCTCGGCAGATACGCAGTATTTT	.	few	TRBV10-3	TRBJ2-3
CASSSDRGRQETQYF	TGTGCCAGCAGCTCCGACAGGGGACGCCAGGAGACCCAGTACTTC	TRBD1	few	TRBV6-5	TRBJ2-5